Each of the 11 T cell receptor beta chains below was sequenced from the same sample in a study of human T cells and chemical hapten exposure. Using its own MiXCR run on the RACE reads, TCRdb lists one record per CDR3 protein. The sample lists fewer than 80,000 distinct CDR3 sequences; approximately 10% were seen once. As for time point: patch test 3, about 24 weeks after DPC sensitization. Stated treatment: therapeutic diphenylcyclopropenone sensitization with weekly scalp DPC. Material: whole blood, obtained in connection with sensitization to the hapten diphenylcyclopropenone (DPC). The source is a woman aged 30 to 39 with alopecia areata. Some clones in this sample may be carry-over from other donors' samples.

This clonotype appeared many times. The chain joins TRBV3-1 to TRBJ2-5; D is unclear. Trimming took off 1 base at V and 5 bases at J, with 5 bases between the two ends. Germline loops: CDR1 LGHDT, CDR2 YNNKEL (reference sequence). CDR3 length equals 12 residues. CDR3 residues: CASSQVSETQYF. CDR3 DNA: TGTGCCAGCAGCCAAGTTTCGGAGACCCAGTACTTC.

This clonotype was seen ten or more times. The gene calls are TRBV29-1 and TRBJ1-2; 10 bases agree with TRBD1. Germline-derived CDR1 and CDR2 are SQVTM and ANQGSEA. The CDR3 extends over 18 amino acids. The V gene end was trimmed by 7 bases and the J gene end by 0 bases; junction bases not matched to a gene: 17. The DNA of the CDR3 is TGCAGCGCTTATACCGGGACAGGGGTTTCATGGGCTAACTATGGCTACACCTTC. Encoded protein: CSAYTGTGVSWANYGYTF. Based on the CDR3 plus reference TRBV29-1 and TRBJ1-2, the full variable domain is SAVISQKPSRDICQRGTSLTIQCQVDSQVTMMFWYRQQPGQSLTLIATANQGSEATYESGFVIDKFPISRPNLTFSTLTVSNMSPEDSSIYLCSAYTGTGVSWANYGYTFGSGTRLTVV.

The table lists this clonotype with many counts. The chain links TRBV5-1 to TRBJ1-2, with D unresolved. There are 16 residues in the CDR3. Trimming removed 4 bases from V and 4 bases from J, with 20 bases in between. Germline CDR1 reads SGHRS; CDR2 reads YFSETQ. CDR3 protein: CASSLAPGGGVYGYTF. In nucleotides, the CDR3 is TGCGCCAGCAGCCTTGCCCCCGGCGGTGGAGTCTATGGCTACACCTTC.

CDR3 nucleotide sequence: TGCAGTGCTCCGACAGGGGAGGACACTGAAGCTTTCTTT. Its translation: CSAPTGEDTEAFF. V is TRBV20-1 and J is TRBJ1-1; 8 bases map to TRBD1. Germline CDR1 DFQATT, CDR2 SNEGSKA (reference sequence). After removal of 5 bases from V and 3 bases from J, the junction contained 5 bases not matched to a gene. The CDR3 has 13 amino acids.

This chain joins TRBV12-3 or TRBV12-4 and TRBJ1-4; possibly TRBD1 for D (5 bases). Deletions cut 3 bases from V and 7 bases from J, with 6 bases between. This CDR3 contains 12 residues. CDR3 residues: CASSLTVEKLFF. The CDR3 DNA reads TGTGCCAGCAGTTTGACAGTTGAAAAACTGTTTTTT.

This clonotype was detected ten times or more. The gene calls are TRBV20-1 and TRBJ2-5; 9 bases map to TRBD1. Germline lookup yields CDR1 DFQATT and CDR2 SNEGSKA (reference sequence). This CDR3 region has 12 residues. The V segment lost 6 bases and the J segment 4 bases; nucleotides outside the gene matches: 3. The CDR3 coding sequence is TGCAGTGCACCGGACAGGGGAGAGACCCAGTACTTC. Translated: CSAPDRGETQYF.

This clonotype was detected many times. The chain combines TRBV29-1 with TRBJ2-5; 10 bases line up with TRBD1. Germline values: CDR1 SQVTM, CDR2 ANQGSEA. The CDR3 consists of 12 residues. The trim removed 4 bases at V and 4 bases at J, leaving 0 bases unmatched. This CDR3 reads CSVGDRGETQYF. The CDR3 DNA follows: TGCAGCGTTGGGGACAGGGGAGAGACCCAGTACTTC.

V and J are TRBV5-1 and TRBJ2-7, with D unresolved. The CDR3 runs to 12 residues. Trimming left V 4 bases short and J 4 bases short, with 9 bases between. The germline V gene has CDR1 SGHRS and CDR2 YFSETQ. CDR3 protein: CASSPPDYEQYF. In nucleotides, the CDR3 is TGCGCCAGCAGCCCCCCTGATTACGAGCAGTACTTC.

The sample holds a few counts of this clonotype. The chain joins TRBV30 to TRBJ2-2; D may be TRBD2 (6 bases). With 8 bases removed from V and 1 base from J, the gap between germline ends came to 17 bases. The CDR3 length is 15 residues. Germline V CDR1 and CDR2: GTSNPN, SVGIG (reference sequence). The CDR3 protein is CALLMGGQNTGELFF. CDR3 nucleotides: TGTGCCCTTCTAATGGGAGGTCAGAACACCGGGGAGCTGTTTTTT.

The V and J genes are TRBV7-2 and TRBJ2-3, with TRBD2 identical over 8 bases. With V trimmed by 1 base and J by 6 bases, 9 bases remained unmatched. The CDR3 extends over 16 amino acids. Germline CDR1 is SGHTA and CDR2 is FQGNSA. The CDR3 sequence is CASSLGWTSLGDTQYF. The DNA of the CDR3 is TGTGCCAGCAGCTTAGGTTGGACTAGCCTTGGGGATACGCAGTATTTT.

V usage is TRBV28 and J usage is TRBJ1-2, with a weak D call TRBD1 (5 bases). CDR1 MDHEN and CDR2 SYDVKM come from the germline V gene. The ends were cut back, 4 bases at V and 8 bases at J, with 14 bases in the middle. CDR3 length: 13 amino acids. The CDR3 loop is CASSWGDRMGYTF. CDR3 DNA: TGTGCCAGCAGTTGGGGGGATCGAATGGGCTACACCTTC.